This TCR beta chain comes out of a study of control samples from healthy donors and cancer patients. This CDR3 is built from 11 residues. V lost 6 bases to trimming and J lost 7 bases, with 9 bases between them. Germline CDR1 is ENHRY and CDR2 is SYGVKD. Data came from immunoSEQ multiplex PCR; TCRdb stores just in-frame clones and leaves some out. The table lists roughly 450,000 clones, approximately 90% of them singletons. The TCR sequence derives from a man between 40 and 49 years old with head and neck cancer. The specimen sequenced was PBMCs. The V gene is TRBV10-3, the J gene TRBJ1-2; possible D gene TRBD1, 5 bases. This CDR3 is CAISPGSGYTF. The CDR3 DNA reads TGTGCCATCAGCCCAGGGTCTGGCTACACCTTC.